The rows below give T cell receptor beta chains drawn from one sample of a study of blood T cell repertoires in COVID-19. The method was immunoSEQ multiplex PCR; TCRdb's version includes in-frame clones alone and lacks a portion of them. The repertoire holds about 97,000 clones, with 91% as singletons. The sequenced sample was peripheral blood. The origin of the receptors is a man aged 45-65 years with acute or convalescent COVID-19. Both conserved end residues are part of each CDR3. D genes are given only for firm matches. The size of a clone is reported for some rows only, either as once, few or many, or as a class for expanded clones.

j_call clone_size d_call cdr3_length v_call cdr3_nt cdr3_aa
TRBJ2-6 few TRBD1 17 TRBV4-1 TGCGCCAGCAGCACCACGACAGGGGGCTCTGGGGCCAACGTCCTGACTTTC CASSTTTGGSGANVLTF
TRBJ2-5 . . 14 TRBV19 TGTGCCAGTAGTATAGGGCGGCTCCAAGAGACCCAGTACTTC CASSIGRLQETQYF
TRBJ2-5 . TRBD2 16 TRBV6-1 TGTGCCAGCAGCGAATCCAGCGGGGGACTTGGGGAGACCCAGTACTTC CASSESSGGLGETQYF
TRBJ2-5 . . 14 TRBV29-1 TGCAGCGTTACGAACAGCTTGTACCAAGAGACCCAGTACTTC CSVTNSLYQETQYF
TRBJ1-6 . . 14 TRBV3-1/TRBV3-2 TGTGCCAGCAGCGAACGACAGCATAATTCACCCCTCCACTTT CASSERQHNSPLHF
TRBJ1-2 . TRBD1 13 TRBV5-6 TGTGCCAGCAGCCCGACAGGGTATGATGGCTACACCTTC CASSPTGYDGYTF
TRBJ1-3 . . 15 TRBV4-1 TGCGCCAGCAGTCGGGCGGGCGTCTCTGGAAACACCATATATTTT CASSRAGVSGNTIYF
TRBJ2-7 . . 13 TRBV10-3 TGTGCCATCAGTGCCGGGACAAAGTACGAGCAGTACTTC CAISAGTKYEQYF
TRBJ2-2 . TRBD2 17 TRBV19 TGTGCCAGTAGTCCGAGTAGCGGGGGGATGAGTCCCGGGGAGCTGTTTTTT CASSPSSGGMSPGELFF
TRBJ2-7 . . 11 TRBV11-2 TGTGCCAGCAGCTCTACCTACGAGCAGTACTTC CASSSTYEQYF
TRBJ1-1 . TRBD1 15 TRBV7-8 TGTGCCAGCAGCGACCGGACAGGGGGCAAGACTGAAGCTTTCTTT CASSDRTGGKTEAFF
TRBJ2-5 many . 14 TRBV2 TGTGCCAGCATTGGGGGACTGGGTGGGGAGACCCAGTACTTC CASIGGLGGETQYF
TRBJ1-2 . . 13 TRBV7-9 TGTGCCAGCAGCCGACAGACAAACTATGGCTACACCTTC CASSRQTNYGYTF
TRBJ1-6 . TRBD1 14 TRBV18 TGTGCCAGCTCGGTACAGGGGTATAATTCACCCCTCCACTTT CASSVQGYNSPLHF
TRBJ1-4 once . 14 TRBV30 TGTGCCTGGAGTGTACCGGGGAGGAATGAAAAACTGTTTTTT CAWSVPGRNEKLFF
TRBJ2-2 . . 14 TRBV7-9 TGTGGCTCGCTCGAGGGGAGGTACACCGGGGAGCTGTTTTTT CGSLEGRYTGELFF
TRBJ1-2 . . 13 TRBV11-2 TGTGCCAGCAGCTTATCGCAGGGCCATGGCTACACCTTC CASSLSQGHGYTF
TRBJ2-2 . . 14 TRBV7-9 TGTGCCAGCAGCGGAGGGACTGCCGGAGGTGGGCTGTTTTTT CASSGGTAGGGLFF
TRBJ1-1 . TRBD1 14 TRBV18 TGTGCCAGCTCACCACAGGGGGCCTACACTGAAGCTTTCTTT CASSPQGAYTEAFF
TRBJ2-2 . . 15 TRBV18 TGTGCCAGCTCACCACGTATAGTAAACACCGGGGAGCTGTTTTTT CASSPRIVNTGELFF
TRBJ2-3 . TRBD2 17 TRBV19 TGTGCCAGTAGTATAGAGGCTAGCGGGGGAGTCACAGATACGCAGTATTTT CASSIEASGGVTDTQYF
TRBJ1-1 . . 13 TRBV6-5 TGTGCCAGCAGTCGTCCACAGGGAACTGAAGCTTTCTTT CASSRPQGTEAFF
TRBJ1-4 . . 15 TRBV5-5 TGTGCCAGCAGCTTGTCCGCAGGGAAGGCTGAAAAACTGTTTTTT CASSLSAGKAEKLFF
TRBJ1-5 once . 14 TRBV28 TGTGCCAGCAAATGGGACGGGGGAAATCAGCCCCAGCATTTT CASKWDGGNQPQHF
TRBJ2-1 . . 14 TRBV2 TGTGCCAGCCCTCTGGACAGCCTTTTCAATGAGCAGTTCTTC CASPLDSLFNEQFF
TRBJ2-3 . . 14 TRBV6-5 TGTGCCAGCAGTTACTCGCAGGTAGTAGATACGCAGTATTTT CASSYSQVVDTQYF
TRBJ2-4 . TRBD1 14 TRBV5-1 TGCGCCAGCTGTAGGGGACAGTCTGACAACATTCAGTACTTC CASCRGQSDNIQYF
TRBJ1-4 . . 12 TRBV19 TGTGCCAGTAGCCCGGACATGGGAAAACTGTTTTTT CASSPDMGKLFF
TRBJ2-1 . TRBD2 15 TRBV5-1 TGCGCCAGCAGCTTGGGACTAGCGTTCCTGAATGAGCAGTTCTTC CASSLGLAFLNEQFF
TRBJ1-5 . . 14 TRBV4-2 TGTGCCAGCAGCCAAGGTCAGTGGAGCCAGCCCCAGCATTTT CASSQGQWSQPQHF
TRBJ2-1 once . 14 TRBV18 TGTGCCAGCTCACGTGGGGCTTCCTACAATGAGCAGTTCTTC CASSRGASYNEQFF
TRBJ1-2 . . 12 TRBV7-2 TGTGCCAGCAGCTCCCATAACTATGGCTACACCTTC CASSSHNYGYTF
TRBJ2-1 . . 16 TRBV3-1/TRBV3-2 TGTGCCAGCAGCCAAGATCAGACTCTAAGCAGTAATGAGCAGTTCTTC CASSQDQTLSSNEQFF
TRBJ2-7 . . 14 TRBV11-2 TGTGCCAGCTCTTCGGGCGGGTTTGCCTACGAGCAGTACTTC CASSSGGFAYEQYF
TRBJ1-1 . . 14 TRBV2 TGTGCCAGCAGTTACAACGATATGAACACTGAAGCTTTCTTT CASSYNDMNTEAFF
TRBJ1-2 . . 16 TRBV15 TGTGCCACCAGCAGAGAGGGGAGGGGAATGGGTTATGGCTACACCTTC CATSREGRGMGYGYTF
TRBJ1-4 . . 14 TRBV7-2 TGTGCCAGCAGCTTAGCTGGGGGGAAGGAAAAACTGTTTTTT CASSLAGGKEKLFF
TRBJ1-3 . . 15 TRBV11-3 TGTGCCAGCAGCCCCCCGGCAGGGTCGGGAAACACCATATATTTT CASSPPAGSGNTIYF
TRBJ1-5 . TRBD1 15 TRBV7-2 TGTGCCAGCAGCTTAGGACAGGGGAGGAATCAGCCCCAGCATTTT CASSLGQGRNQPQHF
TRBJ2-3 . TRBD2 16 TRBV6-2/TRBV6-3 TGTGCCAGCAGTTACGCCCGGGACTATCCCCCAGATACGCAGTATTTT CASSYARDYPPDTQYF
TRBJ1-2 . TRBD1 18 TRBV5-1 TGCGCCAGCAGCTTGGCCAGATCCCTGGACAGGGACAACTATGGCTACACCTTC CASSLARSLDRDNYGYTF
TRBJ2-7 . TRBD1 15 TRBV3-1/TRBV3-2 TGTGCCAGCAGCCAAATGACAGGGGGAAAGTACGAGCAGTACTTC CASSQMTGGKYEQYF
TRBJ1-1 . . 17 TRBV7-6 TGTGCCAGCAGCCCCGGAAACAGGAGGGTTATGGGGACTGAAGCTTTCTTT CASSPGNRRVMGTEAFF
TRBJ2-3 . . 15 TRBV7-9 TGTGCCAGCAGCTGGGACATAGCGAGTTCAGATACGCAGTATTTT CASSWDIASSDTQYF
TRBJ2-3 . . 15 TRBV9 TGTGCCAGCACTAAGAGTCAGGTATTAGAAGATACGCAGTATTTT CASTKSQVLEDTQYF